This TCR beta chain was retrieved from a study of a mutant IDH1 vaccine in newly diagnosed glioma. Study-wide context: Treated patients comprised about 60% males and 37.5% females, mean age approximately 42 years.

Specified time point: baseline, week 1 (first vaccination visit). As to treatment: pre-vaccination baseline after standard-of-care therapy. New astrocytomas of WHO grade 3 or 4 that were IDH1-mutant and ATRX-lost were found in the donors. J gave up 8 bases and V 3 bases, and 9 bases lay outside the gene matches. In germline, CDR1 is LNHDA, CDR2 SQIVND (reference sequence). The length of the CDR3 is 15 residues. Some clones are missing from TCRdb's copy, which holds only in-frame ones; the method was immunoSEQ multiplex PCR. The sample holds 55,000 to 70,000 clones; about 86% are singletons and the top ten take around 2.9%. General observations from the study: Among top peripheral T cell clonotypes, changes seemed unrelated to pseudoprogression.

On this clone: Its antigen remains unknown.

This chain links TRBV19 with TRBJ1-2; TRBD1 agrees at 10 bases. The TCR comes from a man aged 30 to 39 with glioma. Material: PBMCs, obtained from a glioma patient treated with radiotherapy, temozolomide or both. The CDR3 protein is CASSIDTGQGYGYTF. For the CDR3, the DNA is TGTGCCAGTAGTATTGATACGGGACAGGGGTACGGCTACACCTTC.